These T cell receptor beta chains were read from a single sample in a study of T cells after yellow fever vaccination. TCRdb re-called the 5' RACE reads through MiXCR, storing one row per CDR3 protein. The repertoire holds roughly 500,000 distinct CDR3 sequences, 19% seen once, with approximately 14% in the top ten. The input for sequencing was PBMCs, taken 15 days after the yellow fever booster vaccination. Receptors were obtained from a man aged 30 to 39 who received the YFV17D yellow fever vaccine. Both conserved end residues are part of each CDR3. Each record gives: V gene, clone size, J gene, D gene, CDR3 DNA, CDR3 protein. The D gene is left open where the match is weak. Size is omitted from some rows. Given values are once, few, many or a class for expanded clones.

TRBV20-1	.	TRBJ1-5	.	TGCAGTGCTAGAGATAAGACTAGTGGTCAGCCCCAGCATTTT	CSARDKTSGQPQHF
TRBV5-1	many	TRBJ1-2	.	TGCGCCAGCAGCTCGACAGGTTCCTATGGCTACACCTTC	CASSSTGSYGYTF
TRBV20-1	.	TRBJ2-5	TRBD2	TGCAGTGCTAGAGATGCCGCGGGAGGGTTGGAGACCCAGTACTTC	CSARDAAGGLETQYF
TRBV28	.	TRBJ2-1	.	TGTGCCAGCGGGGGACGTGAAAATGAGCAGTTCTTC	CASGGRENEQFF
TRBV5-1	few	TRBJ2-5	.	TGCGCCAGCAGCGCCAAAGGGGGCCAAGAGACCCAGTACTTC	CASSAKGGQETQYF
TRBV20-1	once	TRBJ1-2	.	TGCAGTTCACACCCCGGCGGCAGCTATGGCTACACCTTC	CSSHPGGSYGYTF
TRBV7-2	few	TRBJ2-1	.	TGTGCCAGCAGCTCGCAGATTGGCGGGAATGAGCAGTTCTTC	CASSSQIGGNEQFF
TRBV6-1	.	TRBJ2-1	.	TGTGCCAGCAGCCCCCCGATTCCAAAGCTCAATGAGCAGTTCTTC	CASSPPIPKLNEQFF
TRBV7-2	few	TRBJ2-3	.	TGTGCCAGCAGCTACTTCAGGGATACGCAGTATTTT	CASSYFRDTQYF
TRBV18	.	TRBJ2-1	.	TGTGCCAGCTCACCACCGAGTCCCCTTGAGCAGTTCTTC	CASSPPSPLEQFF
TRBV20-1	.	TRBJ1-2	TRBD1	TGCAGTGCCCACTATTTCGGGACAGGAGATGGCTACACCTTC	CSAHYFGTGDGYTF
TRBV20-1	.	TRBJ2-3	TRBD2	TGCAGTGCAGGGACTAGCGGGTCAGATACGCAGTATTTT	CSAGTSGSDTQYF
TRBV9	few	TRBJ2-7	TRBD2	TGTGCCAGCAGCGCCCAAACTAGCGGGAACTACGAGCAGTACTTC	CASSAQTSGNYEQYF
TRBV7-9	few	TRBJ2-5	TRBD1	TGTGCCAGCCCGAGGACAGGGCTATCTCAAGAGACCCAGTACTTC	CASPRTGLSQETQYF
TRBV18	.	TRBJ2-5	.	TGTGCCAGCTCACCTGGCAGCCCACGAGAGACCCAGTACTTC	CASSPGSPRETQYF
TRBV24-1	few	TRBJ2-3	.	TGTGCCACCAGTGATTTTGGAAGCGGGACAAGCACAGATACGCAGTATTTT	CATSDFGSGTSTDTQYF
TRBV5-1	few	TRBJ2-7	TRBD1	TGCGCCAGCAGCTCCGGGACAGGGAAAACCTACGAGCAGTACTTC	CASSSGTGKTYEQYF
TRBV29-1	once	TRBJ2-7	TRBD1	TGCAGCGTTGAAGGGACAGGGTGGAACGAGCAGTACTTC	CSVEGTGWNEQYF
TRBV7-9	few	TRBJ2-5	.	TGTGCCAGCAGCGCCAGCGGAGGGGAGACCCAGTACTTC	CASSASGGETQYF
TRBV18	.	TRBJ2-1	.	TGTGCCAGCTCACCACAATCGGCCCACGCCGATGAGCAGTTCTTC	CASSPQSAHADEQFF
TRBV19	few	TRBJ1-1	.	TGTGCCAGTAGTATTCTATGGAACACTGAAGCTTTCTTT	CASSILWNTEAFF
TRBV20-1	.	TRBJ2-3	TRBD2	TGCAGTGCTAGAGAATGGGCTAGCGGGAGGAGGGCGGCGGGTACGCAGTATTTT	CSAREWASGRRAAGTQYF
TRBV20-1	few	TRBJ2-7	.	TGCAGTGCTAGGAAGGACACTTTGTACGAGCAGTACTTC	CSARKDTLYEQYF
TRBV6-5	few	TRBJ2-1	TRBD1	TGTGCCAGCAGACTCGACCGGGACAGAAACAATGAGCAGTTCTTC	CASRLDRDRNNEQFF
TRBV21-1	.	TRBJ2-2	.	TGTGCCAGCAGCAAAGCCCCTAGCGCGAACACCGGGGAGCTGTTTTTT	CASSKAPSANTGELFF
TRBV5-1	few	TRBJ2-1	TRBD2	TGCGCCAGCAGACCCGGGACTAGTGGCCATGAGCAGTTCTTC	CASRPGTSGHEQFF
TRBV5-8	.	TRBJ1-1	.	TGTGCCAGCAGCTTGGTCAAGGAAGCTTTCTTT	CASSLVKEAFF
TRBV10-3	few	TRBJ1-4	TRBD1	TGTGCCATCAGGAAGACAGGGGAGAATGAAAAACTGTTTTTT	CAIRKTGENEKLFF
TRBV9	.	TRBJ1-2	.	TGTGCCAGCACCCCCGCCCTGACCGGGCCCTATGGCTACACCTTC	CASTPALTGPYGYTF